A single sample is the source of the 2 T cell receptor beta chains below, sequenced in a study of T-cell reconstitution after alpha-beta-depleted transplantation in children. Using unique molecular identifiers, the investigators prepared the TCRbeta library. TCRdb analysed the PCR reads with MiXCR anew, one entry per CDR3 protein. This sample has 200,000 to 250,000 distinct CDR3 sequences, with about 9.5% found just once. Sequences were derived from PBMCs from the stem cell graft donor, sampled from the stem cell graft. These receptors came from a human donor who donated a stem cell graft to a child with acute lymphoblastic leukemia.

V gene TRBV16 combines with J gene TRBJ1-1, with D tentatively TRBD1 (5 bases). Per germline, CDR1 KGHSY and CDR2 FQNENV. Trimming removed 5 bases at V and 7 bases at J, with 17 bases between. This CDR3 has 14 amino acids. The CDR3 DNA is TGTGCCAGCAGCTCCCGCCTGGGGCAGGGTGAAGCTTTCTTT. It translates to CASSSRLGQGEAFF. The variable domain in full, with the rest retrieved from reference TRBV16 and TRBJ1-1, is GEEVAQTPKHLVRGEGQKAKLYCAPIKGHSYVFWYQQVLKNEFKFLISFQNENVFDETGMPKERFSAKCLPNSPCSLEIQATKLEDSAVYFCASSSRLGQGEAFFGQGTRLTVV.

This clonotype was recorded many times. V and J are TRBV27 and TRBJ2-3; TRBD2 agrees at 10 bases. The V gene end was trimmed by 0 bases and the J gene end by 6 bases; junction bases not matched to a gene: 9. CDR3 length equals 17 residues. Germline V gene sequence: CDR1 MNHEY, CDR2 SMNVEV (reference sequence). The CDR3 DNA reads TGTGCCAGCAGTTTATCGTTCAGCGGGGGGGCCCTTGATACGCAGTATTTT. Encoded protein: CASSLSFSGGALDTQYF.